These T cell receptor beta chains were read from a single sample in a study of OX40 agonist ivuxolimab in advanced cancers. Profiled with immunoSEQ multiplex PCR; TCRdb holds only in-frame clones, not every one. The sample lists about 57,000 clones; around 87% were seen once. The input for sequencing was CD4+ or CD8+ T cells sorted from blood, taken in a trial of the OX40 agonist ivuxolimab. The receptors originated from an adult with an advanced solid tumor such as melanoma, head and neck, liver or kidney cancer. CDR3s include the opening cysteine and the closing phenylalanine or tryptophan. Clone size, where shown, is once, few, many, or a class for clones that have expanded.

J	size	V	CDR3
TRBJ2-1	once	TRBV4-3	CASRLGLAGYNEQFF
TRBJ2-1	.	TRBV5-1	CASSLTLSSPEQFF
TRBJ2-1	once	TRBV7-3	CASSPISGTGGTEQFF
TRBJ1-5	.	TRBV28	CASRKYQPQHF
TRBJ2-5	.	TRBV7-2	CASSSGQLQETQYF
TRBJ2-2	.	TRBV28	CASSHGQSTGELFF
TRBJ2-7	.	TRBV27	CASSLDSLLIEQYF
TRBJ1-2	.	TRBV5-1	CASSPAQGYGYTF
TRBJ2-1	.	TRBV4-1	CASSPPGRFNRTYNEQFF
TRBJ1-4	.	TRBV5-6	CASSGTGSGFNEKLFF
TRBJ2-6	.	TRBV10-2	CASSEGAGANVLTF
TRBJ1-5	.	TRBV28	CASSTTGAGWNQPQHF
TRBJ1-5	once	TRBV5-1	CASSFAPLKRGILNQPQHF
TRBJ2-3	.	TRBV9	CASSTSGGAVGTDTQYF
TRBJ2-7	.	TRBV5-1	CASSLAGEQYF
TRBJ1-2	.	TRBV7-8	CASLHPRELGYTF
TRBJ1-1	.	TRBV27	CASSLIFGQGAGGTEAFF
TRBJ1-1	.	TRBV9	CASSVATGGAPTEAFF
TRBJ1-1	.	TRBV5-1	CASSLQDWVVNTEAFF
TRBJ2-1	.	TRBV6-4	CASSDSGEGLAGVSPEQFF
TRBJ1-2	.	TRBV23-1	CANKVRDREYPNYGYTF
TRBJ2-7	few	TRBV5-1	CASSLSPDRGDSF
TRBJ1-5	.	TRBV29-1	CSVGQGVGQPQHF
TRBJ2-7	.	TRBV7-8	CASSPNLSEQYF
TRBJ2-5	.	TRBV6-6	CASSYSRSETQYF
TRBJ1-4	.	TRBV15	CATSRDRVTGATNEKLFF
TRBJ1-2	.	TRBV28	CASSPDASYGYTF
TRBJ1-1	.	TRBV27	CASSLPGQLNTEAFF
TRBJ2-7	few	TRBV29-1	CSVDGGASSYEQYF
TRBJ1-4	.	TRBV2	CASSEMKLTTNEKLFF
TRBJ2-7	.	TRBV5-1	CASSPGQTGYEQYF
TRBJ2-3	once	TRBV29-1	CSVERTGATDTQYF
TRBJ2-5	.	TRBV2	CASSADRGLKTQYF
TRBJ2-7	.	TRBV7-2	CASSSVAGGLEQYF
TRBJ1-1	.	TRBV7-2	CASSFLSLRNTEAFF
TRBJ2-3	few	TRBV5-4	CASIEAGGRTDTQYF
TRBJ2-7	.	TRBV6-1	CASRTRTGEQYF
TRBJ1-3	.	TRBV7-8	CASSLALQGARNTIYF
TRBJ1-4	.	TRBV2	CASSEAHLRAGHEKLFF
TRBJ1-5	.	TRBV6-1	CASSLPNQPQHF
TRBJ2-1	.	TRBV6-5	CASRYGSYNEQFF
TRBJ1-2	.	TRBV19	CASISGRGSYGYTF
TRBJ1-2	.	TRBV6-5	CASSYQGGYTF
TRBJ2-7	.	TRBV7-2	CASSTQGAEQYF
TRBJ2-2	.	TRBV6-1	CASSRQGPGELFF
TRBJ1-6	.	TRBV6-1	CASRRQGDIISPLHF
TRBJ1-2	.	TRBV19	CASRIRDRGETGLGYTF
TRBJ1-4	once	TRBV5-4	CASSLKDNEKLFF
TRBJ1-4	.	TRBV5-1	CASSLRAHATNEKLFF
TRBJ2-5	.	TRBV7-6	CASSWSIAGATQETQYF
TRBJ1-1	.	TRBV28	CASSLGLRAFF
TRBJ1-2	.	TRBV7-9	CASSLAGGNGYTF
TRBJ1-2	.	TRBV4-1	CASSQVGGSNYGYTF
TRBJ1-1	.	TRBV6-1	CASSEIGTGNTEAFF
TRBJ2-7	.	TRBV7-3	CASSFGGHSYEQYF
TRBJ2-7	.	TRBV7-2	CASSRAGSYEQYF
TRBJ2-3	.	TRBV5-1	CASLAGGPADTQYF